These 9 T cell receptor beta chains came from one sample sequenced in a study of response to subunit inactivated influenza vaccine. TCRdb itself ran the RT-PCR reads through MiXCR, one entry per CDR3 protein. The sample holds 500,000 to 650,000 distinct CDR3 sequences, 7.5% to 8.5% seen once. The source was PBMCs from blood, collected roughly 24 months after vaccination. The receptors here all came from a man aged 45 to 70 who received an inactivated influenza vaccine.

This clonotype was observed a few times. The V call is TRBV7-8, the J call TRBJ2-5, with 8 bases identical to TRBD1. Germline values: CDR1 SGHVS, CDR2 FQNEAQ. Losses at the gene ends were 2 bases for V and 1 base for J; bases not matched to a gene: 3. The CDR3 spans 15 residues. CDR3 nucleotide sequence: TGTGCCAGCAGCTTACGGCAGGGGGCCCAAGAGACCCAGTACTTC. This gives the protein CASSLRQGAQETQYF.

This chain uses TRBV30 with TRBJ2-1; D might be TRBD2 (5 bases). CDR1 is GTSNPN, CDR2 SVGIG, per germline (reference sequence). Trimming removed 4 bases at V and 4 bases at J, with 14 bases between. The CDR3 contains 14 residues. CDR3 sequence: CAWNPGGPYNEQFF. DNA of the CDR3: TGTGCCTGGAACCCCGGCGGGCCTTACAATGAGCAGTTCTTC. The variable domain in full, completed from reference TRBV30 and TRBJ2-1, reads SQTIHQWPATLVQPVGSPLSLECTVEGTSNPNLYWYRQAAGRGLQLLFYSVGIGQISSEVPQNLSASRPQDRQFILSSKKLLLSDSGFYLCAWNPGGPYNEQFFGPGTRLTVL.

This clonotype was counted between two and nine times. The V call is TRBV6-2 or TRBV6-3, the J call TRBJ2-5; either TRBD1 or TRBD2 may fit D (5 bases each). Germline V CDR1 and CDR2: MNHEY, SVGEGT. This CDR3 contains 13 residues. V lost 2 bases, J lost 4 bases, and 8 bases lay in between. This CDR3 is CASSYDSGETQYF. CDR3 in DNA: TGTGCCAGCAGTTACGACAGCGGAGAGACCCAGTACTTC.

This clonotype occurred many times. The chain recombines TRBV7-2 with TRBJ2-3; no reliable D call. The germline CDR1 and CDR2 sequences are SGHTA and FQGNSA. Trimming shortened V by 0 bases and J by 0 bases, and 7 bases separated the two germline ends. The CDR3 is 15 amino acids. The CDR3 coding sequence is TGTGCCAGCAGCTTAGCACGGGTTAGCACAGATACGCAGTATTTT. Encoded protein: CASSLARVSTDTQYF.

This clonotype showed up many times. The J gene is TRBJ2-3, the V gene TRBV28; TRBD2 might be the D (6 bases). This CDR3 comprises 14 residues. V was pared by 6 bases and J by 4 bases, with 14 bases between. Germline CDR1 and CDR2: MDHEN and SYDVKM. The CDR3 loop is CASRGGEAADTQYF. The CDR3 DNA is TGTGCCAGCAGGGGGGGTGAAGCGGCAGATACGCAGTATTTT.

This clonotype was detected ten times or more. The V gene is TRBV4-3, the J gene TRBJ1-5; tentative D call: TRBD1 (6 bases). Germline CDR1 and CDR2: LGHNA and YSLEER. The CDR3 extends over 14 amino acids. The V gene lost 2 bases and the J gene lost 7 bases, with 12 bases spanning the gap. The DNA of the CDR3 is TGCGCCAGCAGCCAAACCAGGGGTGGGCAGCCCCAGCATTTT. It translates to CASSQTRGGQPQHF.

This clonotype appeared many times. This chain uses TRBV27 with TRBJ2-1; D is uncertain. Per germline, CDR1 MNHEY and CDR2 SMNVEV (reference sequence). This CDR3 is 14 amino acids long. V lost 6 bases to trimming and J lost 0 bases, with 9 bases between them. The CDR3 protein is CASRKLSSYNEQFF. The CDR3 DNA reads TGTGCCAGCAGAAAGCTGAGCTCCTACAATGAGCAGTTCTTC.

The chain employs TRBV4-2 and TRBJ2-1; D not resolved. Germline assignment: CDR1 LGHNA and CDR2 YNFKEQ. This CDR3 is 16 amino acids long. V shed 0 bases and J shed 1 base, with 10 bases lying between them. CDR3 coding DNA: TGTGCCAGCAGCCAAGACTCAACCGCTTCCTACAATGAGCAGTTCTTC. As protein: CASSQDSTASYNEQFF.

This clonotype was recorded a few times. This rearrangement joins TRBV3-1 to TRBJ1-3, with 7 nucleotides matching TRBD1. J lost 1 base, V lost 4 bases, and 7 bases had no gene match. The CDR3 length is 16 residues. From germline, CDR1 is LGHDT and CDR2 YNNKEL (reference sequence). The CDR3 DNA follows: TGTGCCAGCAGCCGCATATTGACAGGGTCTGGAAACACCATATATTTT. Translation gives CASSRILTGSGNTIYF.